This T cell receptor beta chain was retrieved from a study of blood T cell repertoires in COVID-19. The data were produced by immunoSEQ multiplex PCR, yet TCRdb's version contains in-frame clones alone and is incomplete. The sample gives roughly 200,000 clones, roughly 87% of which show up once; 20% to 25% is in the top ten. J was trimmed by 0 bases and V by 4 bases; bases with no gene match: 5. CDR1 is LGHDT, CDR2 YNNKEL, per germline (reference sequence). This CDR3 contains 16 residues. Sequencing was done on a sample of peripheral blood. This chain links TRBV3-1 (or the pseudogene TRBV3-2) with TRBJ2-2; 7 nucleotides line up with TRBD1. The source of this sequence is a man aged 60 to 69 with active or convalescent COVID-19. For the CDR3, the DNA is TGTGCCAGCAGCCCCCGACAGGGTCCGAACACCGGGGAGCTGTTTTTT. Protein: CASSPRQGPNTGELFF.